A selection of T cell receptor beta chains follows, all from one sample in a study of blood T cell repertoires in COVID-19. Sequenced by immunoSEQ multiplex PCR; TCRdb stores in-frame clones only, minus some. The sample includes fewer than 110,000 clones, 85% to 95% of them seen just once. Sequencing was done on a sample of peripheral blood. These receptors all come from a woman in her thirties with acute or convalescent COVID-19. CDR3s include the opening cysteine and the closing phenylalanine or tryptophan. The order of the fields is CDR3 length, clone size, V gene, J gene, D gene, CDR3 protein, CDR3 DNA. A D gene is named only where the DNA matches it firmly. Some rows mark clone size as missing; the rest say once, few, many or name a class of expanded clone.

20	-	TRBV7-8	TRBJ2-6	-	CASTPYTGLYLYSGANVLTF	TGTGCCAGCACCCCATACACAGGGCTCTACCTCTACTCTGGGGCCAACGTCCTGACTTTC
16	-	TRBV3-1/TRBV3-2	TRBJ1-1	-	CASSQVTVGMNTEAFF	TGTGCCAGCAGCCAAGTGACAGTAGGCATGAACACTGAAGCTTTCTTT
14	-	TRBV30	TRBJ1-5	-	CAWSGVGGDQPQHF	TGTGCCTGGAGCGGAGTCGGGGGGGATCAGCCCCAGCATTTT
14	-	TRBV10-1	TRBJ2-7	TRBD2	CAPPGRGGCYEQYF	TGCGCCCCCCCCGGGCGGGGGGGCTGTTACGAGCAGTACTTC
15	-	TRBV4-2	TRBJ2-2	-	CASSQEWVGVGELFF	TGTGCCAGCAGCCAAGAGTGGGTAGGGGTCGGGGAGCTGTTTTTT
12	-	TRBV15	TRBJ1-4	-	CATMNFNEKLFF	TGTGCCACCATGAACTTTAATGAAAAACTGTTTTTT
15	-	TRBV6-2/TRBV6-3	TRBJ1-2	-	CASSYSTGANYGYTF	TGTGCCAGCAGTTACTCGACAGGAGCTAACTATGGCTACACCTTC
15	-	TRBV7-2	TRBJ2-7	TRBD1	CASSLVGTGSYEQYF	TGTGCCAGCAGCTTAGTAGGGACAGGGTCCTACGAGCAGTACTTC
13	once	TRBV7-9	TRBJ2-1	-	CASEAISGNEQFF	TGTGCCAGCGAGGCCATTTCGGGGAATGAGCAGTTCTTC
15	-	TRBV7-9	TRBJ1-1	-	CASSLPKYKGTEAFF	TGTGCCAGCAGCTTACCGAAATACAAGGGGACTGAAGCTTTCTTT
15	-	TRBV28	TRBJ2-7	-	CASVPGSDRAYEQYF	TGTGCCAGCGTACCTGGCTCGGACAGAGCCTACGAGCAGTACTTC
15	once	TRBV27	TRBJ2-7	TRBD2	CASSLGGGGGYEQYF	TGTGCCAGCAGTTTAGGCGGGGGGGGAGGTTACGAGCAGTACTTC
16	-	TRBV7-9	TRBJ2-7	-	CASSLAQGGGFYEQYF	TGTGCCAGCAGCTTAGCGCAGGGGGGAGGATTCTACGAGCAGTACTTC
14	-	TRBV5-4	TRBJ2-1	-	CASSSPSSWNEQFF	TGTGCCAGCAGCTCGCCTAGTTCATGGAATGAGCAGTTCTTC
13	-	TRBV14	TRBJ1-3	-	CASSRTAGNTIYF	TGTGCCAGCAGCCGGACAGCTGGAAACACCATATATTTT
15	few	TRBV6-5	TRBJ1-3	-	CASSPGRHSGNTIYF	TGTGCCAGCAGCCCCGGCAGGCACTCTGGAAACACCATATATTTT
18	-	TRBV19	TRBJ2-1	-	CASSIQLRQGTTYNEQFF	TGTGCCAGTAGTATTCAACTAAGGCAGGGGACTACCTACAATGAGCAGTTCTTC